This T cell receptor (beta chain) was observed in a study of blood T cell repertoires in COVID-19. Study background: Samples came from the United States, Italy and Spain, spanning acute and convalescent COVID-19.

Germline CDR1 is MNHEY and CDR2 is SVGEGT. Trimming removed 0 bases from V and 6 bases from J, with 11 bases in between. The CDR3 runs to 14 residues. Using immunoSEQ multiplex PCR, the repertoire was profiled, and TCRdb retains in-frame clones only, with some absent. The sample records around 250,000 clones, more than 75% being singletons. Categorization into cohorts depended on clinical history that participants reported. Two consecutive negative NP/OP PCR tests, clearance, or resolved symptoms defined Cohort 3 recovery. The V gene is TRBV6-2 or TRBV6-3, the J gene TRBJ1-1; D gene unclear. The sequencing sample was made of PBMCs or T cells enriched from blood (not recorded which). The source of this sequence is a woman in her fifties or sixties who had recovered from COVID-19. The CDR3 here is CASSYSQSRAEAFF. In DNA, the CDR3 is TGTGCCAGCAGTTACTCACAGTCGCGGGCTGAAGCTTTCTTT.